This is a list of T cell receptor beta chains from one sample in a study of CD8 T cells in ankylosing spondylitis. TCRdb ran MiXCR on the 5' RACE reads and lists one entry per CDR3 protein. Of some 840,000 distinct CDR3 sequences listed, 10% to 15% are singletons. Sequenced sample: blood, either unsorted or a sorted T cell fraction (not recorded which). The origin of the receptors is a male donor with ankylosing spondylitis. The CDR3 runs from the conserved cysteine through the conserved F or W. The D gene is left open where the match is weak. Where a row states a size, it is once, few, many or the class of an expanded clone; other rows omit it.

V gene: TRBV27; clone size: NA; J gene: TRBJ1-1; D gene: NA; CDR3 DNA: TGTGCCAGCAGTACTCGACAGCGTATAACGAACACTGAAGCTTTCTTT; CDR3 protein: CASSTRQRITNTEAFF
V gene: TRBV5-1; clone size: NA; J gene: TRBJ1-2; D gene: NA; CDR3 DNA: TGCGCCAGCAGGGGGGTGACAGCTGTTAACTATGGCTACACCTTC; CDR3 protein: CASRGVTAVNYGYTF
V gene: TRBV6-1; clone size: few; J gene: TRBJ1-6; D gene: TRBD1; CDR3 DNA: TGTGCCAGCGGACAGGGGGACGGATATTCACCCCTCCACTTT; CDR3 protein: CASGQGDGYSPLHF
V gene: TRBV5-1; clone size: NA; J gene: TRBJ2-1; D gene: TRBD2; CDR3 DNA: TGCGCCAGCAGTCTAGATAGCGGGAGGTTCAATGAGCAGTTCTTC; CDR3 protein: CASSLDSGRFNEQFF
V gene: TRBV6-5; clone size: many; J gene: TRBJ1-1; D gene: NA; CDR3 DNA: TGTGCCAGCAGTTACTCCAGGGGAAGGGGTGAAGCTTTCTTT; CDR3 protein: CASSYSRGRGEAFF
V gene: TRBV24-1; clone size: few; J gene: TRBJ2-1; D gene: TRBD2; CDR3 DNA: TGTGCCACCAGTGTCCTACTAGCGGGAGGTAGCAATGAGCAGTTCTTC; CDR3 protein: CATSVLLAGGSNEQFF
V gene: TRBV5-1; clone size: many; J gene: TRBJ2-5; D gene: TRBD1; CDR3 DNA: TGCGCCAGCAGCCCGGGACAGGGAGGAGAGACCCAGTACTTC; CDR3 protein: CASSPGQGGETQYF
V gene: TRBV5-6; clone size: NA; J gene: TRBJ2-4; D gene: NA; CDR3 DNA: TGTGCCAGCAGCTTGAATTACAGGGCAGGTGCCAAAAACATTCAGTACTTC; CDR3 protein: CASSLNYRAGAKNIQYF
V gene: TRBV6-1; clone size: NA; J gene: TRBJ2-1; D gene: TRBD1; CDR3 DNA: TGTGCCAGCAGTATAGGACAGGGGCCCTACAATGAGCAGTTCTTC; CDR3 protein: CASSIGQGPYNEQFF
V gene: TRBV7-8; clone size: NA; J gene: TRBJ2-6; D gene: NA; CDR3 DNA: TGTGCCAGCAGCACCCACCGTGGGGCTGCTGGGGCCAACGTCCTGACTTTC; CDR3 protein: CASSTHRGAAGANVLTF
V gene: TRBV5-1; clone size: few; J gene: TRBJ2-3; D gene: NA; CDR3 DNA: TGCGCCAGCAGCTTGGGGGGAAGGTGGTCGGATACGCAGTATTTT; CDR3 protein: CASSLGGRWSDTQYF
V gene: TRBV4-2; clone size: NA; J gene: TRBJ1-4; D gene: TRBD1; CDR3 DNA: TGTGCCAGCAGCCAAGCGGCACAGGGGCCTAATGAAAAACTGTTTTTT; CDR3 protein: CASSQAAQGPNEKLFF
V gene: TRBV6-2/TRBV6-3; clone size: NA; J gene: TRBJ2-7; D gene: TRBD2; CDR3 DNA: TGTGCCAGCAGTTACTCGGGTAGCGGGGATCCCTACGAGCAGTACTTC; CDR3 protein: CASSYSGSGDPYEQYF
V gene: TRBV11-3; clone size: NA; J gene: TRBJ2-2; D gene: NA; CDR3 DNA: TGTGCCAGCAGCCCCCAGGGGCCATCAAACACCGGGGAGCTGTTTTTT; CDR3 protein: CASSPQGPSNTGELFF
V gene: TRBV7-2; clone size: few; J gene: TRBJ2-1; D gene: NA; CDR3 DNA: TGTGCCAGCAGCTTAGGACCTACTCGGTACAATGAGCAGTTCTTC; CDR3 protein: CASSLGPTRYNEQFF
V gene: TRBV2; clone size: few; J gene: TRBJ1-2; D gene: TRBD1; CDR3 DNA: TGTGCCAGCAACCGACAGGGTATTGGCTACACCTTC; CDR3 protein: CASNRQGIGYTF
V gene: TRBV7-9; clone size: few; J gene: TRBJ2-3; D gene: NA; CDR3 DNA: TGTGCCAGCAGTTTCTCGGGAACAGAGGATACGCAGTATTTT; CDR3 protein: CASSFSGTEDTQYF
V gene: TRBV15; clone size: NA; J gene: TRBJ2-1; D gene: TRBD2; CDR3 DNA: TGTGCCACCAAGCGGGAGGGTAACAATGAGCAGTTCTTC; CDR3 protein: CATKREGNNEQFF
V gene: TRBV4-1; clone size: NA; J gene: TRBJ2-5; D gene: NA; CDR3 DNA: TGCGCCAGCAGCCAGACTGTGGCGGAGACCCAGTACTTC; CDR3 protein: CASSQTVAETQYF
V gene: TRBV6-1; clone size: NA; J gene: TRBJ2-1; D gene: NA; CDR3 DNA: TGTGCCAGCAGTACGGCCCTCACCCCCCCCTACAATGAGCAGTTCTTC; CDR3 protein: CASSTALTPPYNEQFF
V gene: TRBV6-2/TRBV6-3; clone size: NA; J gene: TRBJ2-6; D gene: NA; CDR3 DNA: TGTGCCTGCGCGGGGCTAGCGAGAAGAGGGGCCAACGTCCTGACTTTC; CDR3 protein: CACAGLARRGANVLTF
V gene: TRBV29-1; clone size: many; J gene: TRBJ2-5; D gene: NA; CDR3 DNA: TGCAGCCTTACACGACAAGAGACCCAGTACTTC; CDR3 protein: CSLTRQETQYF
V gene: TRBV12-5; clone size: few; J gene: TRBJ2-7; D gene: TRBD1; CDR3 DNA: TGTGCTAGTGGTTTTGACCAACCGGGACAGGGCTACGAGCAGTACTTC; CDR3 protein: CASGFDQPGQGYEQYF
V gene: TRBV20-1; clone size: many; J gene: TRBJ2-1; D gene: NA; CDR3 DNA: TGCAGTGCTAGCGGCGGGCCCTCCTACAATGAGCAGTTCTTC; CDR3 protein: CSASGGPSYNEQFF
V gene: TRBV7-3; clone size: few; J gene: TRBJ2-3; D gene: TRBD1; CDR3 DNA: TGTGCCAGCAGCTTAAGTCACAGGGGGAGCACAGATACGCAGTATTTT; CDR3 protein: CASSLSHRGSTDTQYF
V gene: TRBV6-6; clone size: NA; J gene: TRBJ2-7; D gene: NA; CDR3 DNA: TGTGCCAGCAGTTACGCGGCGGGCTACGAGCAGTACTTC; CDR3 protein: CASSYAAGYEQYF
V gene: TRBV12-5; clone size: few; J gene: TRBJ1-1; D gene: TRBD1; CDR3 DNA: TGTGCTAGTGCCCGACAGGGTAGTGGCACTGAAGCTTTCTTT; CDR3 protein: CASARQGSGTEAFF
V gene: TRBV6-1; clone size: few; J gene: TRBJ2-6; D gene: NA; CDR3 DNA: TGTGCCAGCGAACAGTTCCCTGGCGCCAACGTCCTGACTTTC; CDR3 protein: CASEQFPGANVLTF
V gene: TRBV27; clone size: few; J gene: TRBJ2-1; D gene: NA; CDR3 DNA: TGTGCCAGCAGTTTCCCCCCTCAGTTTGGTAATGAGCAGTTCTTC; CDR3 protein: CASSFPPQFGNEQFF
V gene: TRBV20-1; clone size: few; J gene: TRBJ2-2; D gene: NA; CDR3 DNA: TGCAGTGCTAGAGATTCGGGGACTTTGAACACCGGGGAGCTGTTTTTT; CDR3 protein: CSARDSGTLNTGELFF
V gene: TRBV29-1; clone size: many; J gene: TRBJ2-3; D gene: TRBD2; CDR3 DNA: TGCAGCGTTCGACCCGTCGCGGGGGGGCCCCCAGATACGCAGTATTTT; CDR3 protein: CSVRPVAGGPPDTQYF
V gene: TRBV4-2; clone size: NA; J gene: TRBJ2-3; D gene: NA; CDR3 DNA: TGTGCCAGCAGCCAAGATTGGCGGCAGGGGATCACAGATACGCAGTATTTT; CDR3 protein: CASSQDWRQGITDTQYF
V gene: TRBV5-1; clone size: many; J gene: TRBJ2-1; D gene: TRBD1; CDR3 DNA: TGCGCCAGCAGCTCGGGGACAGTCAATGAGCAGTTCTTC; CDR3 protein: CASSSGTVNEQFF
V gene: TRBV7-2; clone size: few; J gene: TRBJ2-7; D gene: NA; CDR3 DNA: TGTGCCAGCAGCTTAGAAGGCAGGATAAAGTGGTACTTC; CDR3 protein: CASSLEGRIKWYF
V gene: TRBV5-5; clone size: NA; J gene: TRBJ1-6; D gene: NA; CDR3 DNA: TGTGCCAGCAGCTTGGAGGGCGGGGCGTATAATTCACCCCTCCACTTT; CDR3 protein: CASSLEGGAYNSPLHF
V gene: TRBV10-3; clone size: many; J gene: TRBJ1-5; D gene: NA; CDR3 DNA: TGTGCCATCAGTCGGCAGGGAAATCAGCCCCAGCATTTT; CDR3 protein: CAISRQGNQPQHF
V gene: TRBV18; clone size: NA; J gene: TRBJ2-7; D gene: NA; CDR3 DNA: TGTGCCAGCTCACCTCGACAGGACCCCTACGAGCAGTACTTC; CDR3 protein: CASSPRQDPYEQYF
V gene: TRBV27; clone size: NA; J gene: TRBJ2-2; D gene: NA; CDR3 DNA: TGTGCCAGCAGTTTATTGTCTGGGAACACCGGGGAGCTGTTTTTT; CDR3 protein: CASSLLSGNTGELFF
V gene: TRBV12-3/TRBV12-4; clone size: few; J gene: TRBJ2-1; D gene: TRBD2; CDR3 DNA: TGTGCCAGCAGTCCCTGGACTAGCGGGAGGATTTCGGACAATGAGCAGTTCTTC; CDR3 protein: CASSPWTSGRISDNEQFF
V gene: TRBV18; clone size: NA; J gene: TRBJ1-1; D gene: NA; CDR3 DNA: TGTGCCAGCTCACCACCTAACGGTCTCCTGAACACTGAAGCTTTCTTT; CDR3 protein: CASSPPNGLLNTEAFF
V gene: TRBV6-5; clone size: few; J gene: TRBJ2-3; D gene: NA; CDR3 DNA: TGTGCCAGCAGTTACGGCAGGGATACAGATACGCAGTATTTT; CDR3 protein: CASSYGRDTDTQYF
V gene: TRBV12-3/TRBV12-4; clone size: many; J gene: TRBJ2-3; D gene: NA; CDR3 DNA: TGTGCCAGCAGTTACCGGGACCGCACAGATACGCAGTATTTT; CDR3 protein: CASSYRDRTDTQYF
V gene: TRBV5-1; clone size: NA; J gene: TRBJ2-3; D gene: NA; CDR3 DNA: TGCGCCAGCAGCCCGGGATACGGCGGGGTGGCGGCAGATACGCAGTATTTT; CDR3 protein: CASSPGYGGVAADTQYF
V gene: TRBV12-3/TRBV12-4; clone size: few; J gene: TRBJ2-7; D gene: NA; CDR3 DNA: TGTGCCAGCAGTTTAGGCCCAACGAACGGCGAGCAGTACTTC; CDR3 protein: CASSLGPTNGEQYF
V gene: TRBV7-2; clone size: many; J gene: TRBJ2-7; D gene: TRBD1; CDR3 DNA: TGTGCCAGCACCAGGTCGGGACAGAGTTCCTACGAGCAGTACTTC; CDR3 protein: CASTRSGQSSYEQYF
V gene: TRBV11-2; clone size: many; J gene: TRBJ1-5; D gene: NA; CDR3 DNA: TGTGCCAGCAGCTACGGGGGCAATCAGCCCCAGCATTTT; CDR3 protein: CASSYGGNQPQHF
V gene: TRBV7-8; clone size: many; J gene: TRBJ2-7; D gene: NA; CDR3 DNA: TGTGCCAGCAGCTTATCCAGGGGAGCCTACGAGCAGTACTTC; CDR3 protein: CASSLSRGAYEQYF
V gene: TRBV11-2; clone size: few; J gene: TRBJ2-5; D gene: TRBD2; CDR3 DNA: TGTGCCAGCAGCTACACCCTGACTAGCGGGGGGGCAGAGACCCAGTACTTC; CDR3 protein: CASSYTLTSGGAETQYF
V gene: TRBV15; clone size: NA; J gene: TRBJ2-3; D gene: NA; CDR3 DNA: TGTGCCACCAGCACCCGAAGGGCGGCAGGGGCAGATACGCAGTATTTT; CDR3 protein: CATSTRRAAGADTQYF
V gene: TRBV7-9; clone size: few; J gene: TRBJ1-1; D gene: NA; CDR3 DNA: TGTGCCAGCAGTTTTCACACCTTGAACACTGAAGCTTTCTTT; CDR3 protein: CASSFHTLNTEAFF
V gene: TRBV4-3; clone size: NA; J gene: TRBJ1-1; D gene: TRBD1; CDR3 DNA: TGCGCCAGCAGCCAAGATAGGCCAGGGGGTCAAGCTTTCTTT; CDR3 protein: CASSQDRPGGQAFF
V gene: TRBV10-2; clone size: NA; J gene: TRBJ1-2; D gene: TRBD1; CDR3 DNA: TGCGCCAGCAGTGTAGGAGGGGGCATCTATGGCTACACCTTC; CDR3 protein: CASSVGGGIYGYTF
V gene: TRBV12-3/TRBV12-4; clone size: many; J gene: TRBJ1-1; D gene: NA; CDR3 DNA: TGTGCCAGCACCCTTTTGGCAGGAGGGACTGAAGCTTTCTTT; CDR3 protein: CASTLLAGGTEAFF
V gene: TRBV20-1; clone size: many; J gene: TRBJ2-7; D gene: NA; CDR3 DNA: TGCAGTGCTAGAGTTAGCCCGGGGTCCTACGAGCAGTACTTC; CDR3 protein: CSARVSPGSYEQYF